Listed below are T cell receptor beta chains from one sample, sequenced in a study of T cell responses to AZD1222 COVID-19 vaccine. Here immunoSEQ multiplex PCR was the method, and the copy in TCRdb shows in-frame clones only, minus some. Of some 170,000 clones in the sample, 85% to 90% were seen once. The sample consisted of peripheral blood, taken on day 0 of AZD1222 vaccination. The receptors stem from an adult in good health. The CDR3 runs from the conserved cysteine through the conserved F or W. D genes are given only for firm matches. Not all rows give a size; the values are once, few, many and, for expanded clones, a class.

j_call v_call clone_size d_call cdr3_aa cdr3_nt
TRBJ1-2 TRBV12-5 NA NA CARPRGDPNYGYTF TGTGCTAGGCCCCGGGGGGACCCTAACTATGGCTACACCTTC
TRBJ1-2 TRBV28 NA TRBD1 CASTKDRGWGGYTF TGTGCCAGCACTAAAGACAGGGGTTGGGGCGGCTACACCTTC
TRBJ2-1 TRBV5-1 once TRBD2 CASSLGSGRLNNEQFF TGCGCCAGCAGCTTGGGCAGCGGGAGGCTGAACAATGAGCAGTTCTTC
TRBJ2-3 TRBV29-1 NA NA CSVVGASDTQYF TGCAGCGTAGTAGGAGCTTCAGATACGCAGTATTTT
TRBJ1-5 TRBV5-1 NA NA CASSLSSNQPQHF TGCGCCAGCAGCTTGTCGAGCAATCAGCCCCAGCATTTT
TRBJ2-3 TRBV7-3 NA NA CASSLKMRDTQYF TGTGCCAGCAGCTTAAAAATGAGGGATACGCAGTATTTT
TRBJ2-7 TRBV28 NA TRBD2 CASSLSGPGTYEQYF TGTGCCAGCAGCCTTAGCGGGCCTGGGACCTACGAGCAGTACTTC
TRBJ2-2 TRBV10-1 NA NA CASSDRRGDTGELFF TGCGCCAGCAGTGATCGCAGGGGGGACACCGGGGAGCTGTTTTTT
TRBJ2-2 TRBV4-2 once NA CASSQDLLENGELFF TGTGCCAGCAGCCAAGATTTACTAGAGAACGGGGAGCTGTTTTTT
TRBJ1-1 TRBV28 NA NA CASSPRPNTEAFF TGTGCCAGCAGTCCCCGGCCGAACACTGAAGCTTTCTTT
TRBJ1-4 TRBV19 NA NA CASSLEVNRWLFF TGTGCCAGTAGTTTGGAGGTAAATAGGTGGCTGTTTTTT
TRBJ2-7 TRBV12-3/TRBV12-4 NA TRBD1 CASSFGQAYEQYF TGTGCCAGCAGTTTCGGACAGGCGTACGAGCAGTACTTC
TRBJ2-7 TRBV6-5 once TRBD1 CASSYSWTGGSYEQYF TGTGCCAGCAGTTACTCCTGGACAGGGGGCTCCTACGAGCAGTACTTC
TRBJ2-3 TRBV28 NA NA CASSLPGADTQYF TGTGCCAGCAGTTTACCCGGGGCAGATACGCAGTATTTT
TRBJ1-4 TRBV11-2 NA NA CASSRRGAGEKLFF TGTGCCAGCAGCCGAAGGGGGGCTGGTGAAAAACTGTTTTTT
TRBJ2-1 TRBV19 NA NA CASNMGGAGNEQFF TGTGCCAGTAACATGGGCGGGGCTGGCAATGAGCAGTTCTTC
TRBJ2-3 TRBV4-1 NA TRBD2 CASSQASGRPSTDTQYF TGCGCCAGCAGCCAAGCTAGCGGGAGGCCTAGCACAGATACGCAGTATTTT
TRBJ1-1 TRBV6-5 once NA CASSPPGSGEAFF TGTGCCAGCAGCCCACCTGGGAGTGGAGAAGCTTTCTTT
TRBJ1-5 TRBV6-1 NA NA CASSDREGNQPQHF TGTGCCAGCAGTGACAGGGAAGGCAATCAGCCCCAGCATTTT
TRBJ1-1 TRBV29-1 NA TRBD1 CSAGTGYTEAFF TGCAGCGCAGGGACAGGGTACACTGAAGCTTTCTTT
TRBJ2-7 TRBV4-1 NA NA CASSHAGDSYEQYF TGCGCCAGCAGCCACGCGGGCGATTCCTACGAGCAGTACTTC
TRBJ1-3 TRBV5-1 NA NA CASSFRGRGMGSGNTIYF TGCGCCAGCAGCTTCCGTGGGCGAGGAATGGGCTCTGGAAACACCATATATTTT